This T cell receptor beta chain was sequenced in a study of cytotoxic CD8 clonotypes in ibrutinib-treated CLL. Notes on this clone: One end of the junction varies from germline; a read error may be responsible.

Germline assignment: CDR1 SGHRS and CDR2 YFSETQ. CDR3 length equals 14 residues. Clones were sequenced by immunoSEQ multiplex PCR, and TCRdb holds only the in-frame ones, with some missing. The sample shows over 45,000 clones, 56% of them seen only once. V and J are TRBV5-1 and TRBJ1-1, with TRBD1 as a possible D gene (5 bases). The TCR comes from a human donor with chronic lymphocytic leukemia. The material sequenced was PBMCs, taken after 24 months of ibrutinib treatment. Here the CDR3 reads CASSRTGTDTEAFF. The CDR3 region has the DNA TGTGCCAGCAGCCGAACAGGAACAGACACTGAAGCTTTCTTT.